This T cell receptor (beta chain) was retrieved from a study of multiple sclerosis patients with progressive multifocal leukoencephalopathy (dated by TCRdb to between 2019 and 2020). Regarding the study in general: Peripheral T and B cells were examined in MS patients who went on to develop PML (4 under natalizumab, 1 after alemtuzumab) as well as in treated patients who did not. Longitudinal follow-up was performed in two natalizumab-treated patients who later developed PML, from before therapy through 6 and 12 months to PML onset. The goal of the study was to detect any JC virus-specific or public T-cell expansions that arose at the time of PML onset.

Overall study outcomes, separate from this receptor: Only PML patients had TRB clones above 0.5% frequency, but the clones expanded at PML onset were already present before and during natalizumab therapy. Lower normalized Shannon entropy suggested less diverse TRB repertoires in most PML patients, whereas the natalizumab-treated controls showed values near 1. With only a small, descriptive cohort, it remained unclear whether the findings reflect JC virus infection or general immunocompromise. At the time PML developed, no common TRBV or TRBJ gene usage or preferential TRBV-TRBJ pairings were detected. The analysis covered only peripheral blood, although cerebrospinal fluid or brain lymphocytes might be more informative for natalizumab-associated PML.

Between the V and J ends, shortened by 2 bases and 2 bases respectively, the junction contains 10 bases. CDR3 length: 15 amino acids, cysteine to phenylalanine. Only the CDR3 region is kept as DNA, spanning 45 bases read in frame from base 1. CDR1 and CDR2 are drawn from the germline V gene: MNHEY, SVGAGI. In light of the paper, this sample's time point label describes: more than ten months of natalizumab therapy. The intended sense of this specimen's treatment or condition label: on natalizumab therapy at sampling. Controls were roughly 5 natalizumab-treated MS patients who did not develop PML, sampled longitudinally. All listed patients had previously received interferon beta, and all PML patients were female. T1 and T2 blood samples were collected at 6 and 12 months of natalizumab therapy, respectively. Isolation of peripheral blood mononuclear cells was performed by Ficoll-Hypaque density gradient centrifugation.

Amplification of TRB CDR3 regions from genomic DNA was performed at survey-level depth using the immunoSEQ two-step multiplex PCR. To estimate template counts and remove amplification bias, each PCR was spiked with synthetic inline TR CDR3 controls covering all V-J pairings. Reads were processed so that amplification and sequencing bias were reduced, and quantification was performed against synthetic TR CDR3 analogs. In the authors' own workflow: Raw data were processed in ImmunoSEQ Analyzer, with out-of-frame sequences and CDR3s containing stop codons removed, and gene names were assigned according to IMGT nomenclature. Normalized Shannon entropy, defined as 1 minus Pielou's evenness, served as the summary measure of repertoire diversity. TRB sequences were considered identical only when V gene, J gene and CDR3 were shared. Public PML clonotypes were CDR3s shared by two or more PML-onset samples but absent earlier, in controls, and in public databases. Position-by-position CDR3 amino acid composition was analyzed in Skylign with the observed count method. This is the immuneACCESS table as TCRdb keeps it, with only in-frame sequences that have V and J called. A part of the clones is gone; compared with another copy, unresolved V genes explain less than half, and the rest is unexplained. The V and J calls and clone size come from that table; D and trimming were worked out from the DNA. The table for this sample lists about 28,000 clones; 85% to 90% of them were counted only once. 1.3% of the sample goes to the ten largest clones.

Comments on this clone: No antigen is known for it. No much larger clone is present one base from it, and per-base qualities are unavailable.

Sequenced material: PBMCs, taken from a patient treated with natalizumab. This TCR came from a human donor with multiple sclerosis. The chain employs TRBV6-5 and TRBJ1-3, with no reliable assignment of the D segment. The encoded CDR3 is CASSYGLNTGNTIYF. The DNA reads TGTGCCAGCAGTTACGGCCTAAACACTGGAAACACCATATATTTT.